The 15 T cell receptor beta chains below come from one sample, sequenced in a study of CD8 T cells in Susac syndrome. RNA was extracted with the RNeasy kit, and a quantity of about 0.45 to 1 ug was reverse transcribed using random hexamers. TCRdb passed the immunoSEQ multiplex PCR reads through MiXCR, listing each CDR3 protein once. The sample shows tens of thousands of distinct CDR3 sequences, approximately 96% of them seen only once. Source material: CD8+ T cells from PBMCs. Receptors originate from a human donor with Susac syndrome.

The chain couples TRBV30 to TRBJ2-7; 8 bases are shared with TRBD1. CDR3 length: 15 residues. Germline assignment: CDR1 GTSNPN and CDR2 SVGIG (reference sequence). V gave up 4 bases and J gave up 2 bases; unmatched junction bases: 10. The CDR3 is CAWTLGDRGTYEQYF. CDR3 sequence (DNA): TGTGCCTGGACCCTAGGTGACAGGGGTACCTACGAGCAGTACTTC.

V and J are TRBV27 and TRBJ2-1; a possible D gene is TRBD1 (5 bases). CDR1 and CDR2 from the germline V gene are MNHEY and SMNVEV (reference sequence). V shed 6 bases and J shed 6 bases, with 12 bases lying between them. This CDR3 has 13 amino acids. CDR3 in amino acids: CASRSSGANEQFF. CDR3 coding DNA: TGTGCCAGCAGAAGCAGTGGGGCCAATGAGCAGTTCTTC.

V usage is TRBV3-1 and J usage is TRBJ1-4, with D hard to call. V was shortened by 0 bases and J by 7 bases, with 9 bases between the two germline ends. This CDR3 is built from 14 residues. Germline-derived CDR1 and CDR2 are LGHDT and YNNKEL (reference sequence). The CDR3 nucleotides are TGTGCCAGCAGCCAAGATAGTGGGAGTGAAAAACTGTTTTTT. Encoded protein: CASSQDSGSEKLFF. Using reference TRBV3-1 and TRBJ1-4 for the parts outside the CDR3, the full variable domain is DTAVSQTPKYLVTQMGNDKSIKCEQNLGHDTMYWYKQDSKKFLKIMFSYNNKELIINETVPNRFSPKSPDKAHLNLHINSLELGDSAVYFCASSQDSGSEKLFFGSGTQLSVL.

The V call is TRBV28, the J call TRBJ2-1, with D perhaps matching TRBD2 (5 bases). The CDR3 runs 12 residues. The V gene's germline CDR1 is MDHEN and CDR2 SYDVKM. CDR3 sequence: CVILGRENEQFF. CDR3 in DNA: TGTGTCATTTTGGGGAGAGAGAATGAGCAGTTCTTC.

This chain uses TRBV27 with TRBJ2-7, with D perhaps being TRBD1 or TRBD2 (5 bases each). Germline loops: CDR1 MNHEY, CDR2 SMNVEV (reference sequence). V lost 5 bases and J 3 bases, leaving 17 bases between the germline ends. This CDR3 spans 15 amino acids. CDR3 coding DNA: TGTGCCAGCAGTGCCTCCGGGACCGTTCACTACGAGCAGTACTTC. Translated: CASSASGTVHYEQYF.

The chain couples TRBV18 to TRBJ1-5; 9 nucleotides line up with TRBD1. The V segment lost 3 bases and the J segment 3 bases; nucleotides outside the gene matches: 18. This CDR3 region has 20 residues. CDR1 is KGHSH, CDR2 LQKENI, per germline. This chain's CDR3 is CASSPTPEGGTGSDNQPQHF. DNA for the CDR3: TGTGCCAGCTCACCCACACCGGAGGGCGGGACAGGGAGTGACAATCAGCCCCAGCATTTT.

This chain links TRBV3-1 with TRBJ2-6; D call uncertain. This CDR3 contains 14 residues. V lost 4 bases to trimming and J lost 0 bases, with 4 bases between them. Germline V gives CDR1 LGHDT, CDR2 YNNKEL (reference sequence). CDR3 in amino acids: CASSPASGANVLTF. The CDR3, as DNA: TGTGCCAGCAGCCCCGCCTCTGGGGCCAACGTCCTGACTTTC.

The chain recombines TRBV29-1 with TRBJ1-1; possibly TRBD1 for D (6 bases). There are 15 residues in the CDR3. V was trimmed by 3 bases and J by 0 bases, leaving 14 bases between them. Germline V gene data show CDR1 as SQVTM and CDR2 as ANQGSEA. CDR3 residues: CSVEAGAGLNTEAFF. CDR3 DNA sequence: TGCAGCGTTGAGGCGGGGGCAGGTCTGAACACTGAAGCTTTCTTT.

V usage is TRBV19 and J usage is TRBJ1-1; D is ambiguous. The germline V gene encodes CDR1 LNHDA and CDR2 SQIVND (reference sequence). The CDR3 runs to 12 residues. The V gene lost 4 bases and the J gene lost 0 bases, with 3 bases spanning the gap. DNA for the CDR3: TGTGCCAGTAGTAAGGTGAACACTGAAGCTTTCTTT. Translating gives CASSKVNTEAFF.

This chain links TRBV30 with TRBJ1-2; 7 positions match TRBD1. V was clipped by 0 bases and J by 3 bases; unmatched bases: 4. Germline V gene lookup returns CDR1 GTSNPN and CDR2 SVGIG (reference sequence). The CDR3 runs 14 residues. CDR3 region: CAWSVGGPYYGYTF. CDR3 nucleotide sequence: TGTGCCTGGAGTGTAGGGGGCCCGTACTATGGCTACACCTTC.

The V call is TRBV29-1, the J call TRBJ1-2; 8 positions agree with TRBD1. This CDR3 contains 15 residues. Per germline, CDR1 SQVTM and CDR2 ANQGSEA. CDR3 protein: CNLQGAAPPHYGYTF. The CDR3 bases are TGCAACCTCCAGGGGGCCGCGCCCCCCCACTATGGCTACACCTTC.

The chain links TRBV6-4 to TRBJ1-1; tentative D call: TRBD1 (6 bases). Trimming removed 6 bases at V and 10 bases at J, with 24 bases between. The CDR3 is 15 amino acids. CDR1 and CDR2 (germline): MRHNA, SNTAGT. Here the CDR3 reads CASRSSQGDTASAFF. CDR3 in DNA: TGTGCCAGCAGGAGTTCACAGGGAGACACCGCTTCAGCTTTCTTT.

The CDR3 spells CASSQARGNNSPLHF. DNA for the CDR3: TGCGCCAGCAGCCAAGCCAGGGGGAATAATTCACCCCTCCACTTT. The chain employs TRBV4-3 and TRBJ1-6; 7 nucleotides agree with TRBD1. The V gene end was trimmed by 1 base and the J gene end by 5 bases; junction bases not matched to a gene: 2. Germline V gene lookup returns CDR1 LGHNA and CDR2 YSLEER. This CDR3 comprises 15 residues.

The chain is built from TRBV5-1 and TRBJ2-4, with TRBD2 matching over 8 bases. This CDR3 spans 14 amino acids. Germline V gene data show CDR1 as SGHRS and CDR2 as YFSETQ. V shed 4 bases, J shed 6 bases, and the junction held 6 bases outside the gene matches. CDR3 loop: CASSPGLVSNIQYF. CDR3 nucleotide sequence: TGCGCCAGCAGCCCGGGACTAGTCTCAAACATTCAGTACTTC.

The chain carries TRBV12-3 or TRBV12-4 and TRBJ1-2, with a tentative D call TRBD1 (5 bases). The CDR3 totals 14 residues. V gave up 5 bases and J gave up 4 bases, with 14 bases separating them. The CDR3 loop is CASSPPGLTYGYTF. CDR3 DNA: TGTGCCAGCAGTCCTCCGGGACTAACCTATGGCTACACCTTC.